This T cell receptor (beta chain) was captured in a study of blood T cell repertoires in COVID-19. Study at large: Acute-phase and convalescent COVID-19 samples originated in the United States, Italy and Spain.

Only in-frame clones appear in the TCRdb table, and some are missing; sequencing was by immunoSEQ multiplex PCR. Among about 120,000 clones listed, more than 60% were seen once. In the case of this clone: Other DNA variants within this sample encode the same CDR3.

Germline CDR1 SGHNT, CDR2 YENEEA. The junction had 2 bases not matched to a gene; V was cut back by 4 bases and J by 2 bases. The CDR3 length is 15 residues. The sequencing input was peripheral blood. The chain has TRBV11-3 and TRBJ1-3, with 10 bases matching TRBD1. This TCR derives from a man between 65 and 79 years old with acute or convalescent COVID-19. In DNA form, the CDR3 reads TGTGCCAGCAGCTCAGGACAGGGGGCTGGAAACACCATATATTTT. Translation: CASSSGQGAGNTIYF.